The next 32 T cell receptor beta chains were all read from a single sample in a study of blood T cell repertoires in COVID-19. TCRdb's copy holds only in-frame clones and misses some; the assay was immunoSEQ multiplex PCR. The sample carries under 55,000 clones, 70% to 80% recorded once. Source material: peripheral blood. The receptors here all came from a man aged 65 to 79 with acute or convalescent COVID-19.

This chain joins TRBV7-2 and TRBJ1-3; D is unclear. V was cut by 4 bases and J by 0 bases, with 13 bases left in between. CDR3 length equals 16 residues. CDR1 and CDR2 (germline): SGHTA, FQGNSA. The CDR3 sequence is CASSWTGLLSGNTIYF. CDR3 DNA: TGTGCCAGCAGCTGGACCGGACTCCTCTCTGGAAACACCATATATTTT.

The V gene is TRBV14, the J gene TRBJ2-7, with 13 bases lining up with TRBD2. This CDR3 region has 15 residues. Germline CDR1 and CDR2: SGHDN and FVKESK. J lost 6 bases, V lost 1 base, and 3 bases had no gene match. The CDR3 here is CASSQGTSGSLEQYF. The CDR3 DNA reads TGTGCCAGCAGCCAAGGGACTAGCGGGAGCCTCGAGCAGTACTTC. Full variable domain (rest looked up from reference TRBV14 and TRBJ2-7): EAGVTQFPSHSVIEKGQTVTLRCDPISGHDNLYWYRRVMGKEIKFLLHFVKESKQDESGMPNNRFLAERTGGTYSTLKVQPAELEDSGVYFCASSQGTSGSLEQYFGPGTRLTVT.

The V call is TRBV27, the J call TRBJ2-3, with TRBD2 matching 9 bases. After removal of 3 bases from V and 2 bases from J, the junction contained 3 bases not matched to a gene. CDR3 length equals 15 residues. Germline V CDR1 and CDR2: MNHEY, SMNVEV (reference sequence). Written as DNA, the CDR3 is TGTGCCAGCAGTTTGACTAGCGGTTTCACAGATACGCAGTATTTT. It translates to CASSLTSGFTDTQYF.

The V call is TRBV27, the J call TRBJ1-5; possibly TRBD1 for D (5 bases). The V end lost 4 bases, the J end lost 0 bases, and 19 bases lay between the germline ends. Per germline, CDR1 MNHEY and CDR2 SMNVEV (reference sequence). CDR3 length: 18 amino acids. In nucleotides, the CDR3 is TGTGCCAGCAGTTCCAACGGGGGGGACTGGCTTAGCAATCAGCCCCAGCATTTT. It is translated as CASSSNGGDWLSNQPQHF.

J is TRBJ1-2 and V is TRBV12-3 or TRBV12-4; 7 nucleotides align to TRBD1. The CDR3 sequence is 13 residues long. The V and J ends lost 3 bases and 4 bases, in that order; junction bases with no gene match: 2. CDR3: CASSFQGGYGYTF. CDR3 coding DNA: TGTGCCAGCAGTTTCCAGGGGGGCTATGGCTACACCTTC.

The chain uses TRBV21-1 and TRBJ2-7; TRBD1 is the table's D call, not checked against the DNA. TRBV21-1 is marked as a pseudogene. This CDR3 is 15 amino acids long. CDR3 amino acids: CASSNARDRVYEQYF. The CDR3 nucleotides read TGTGCCAGCAGCAATGCCCGGGACAGGGTCTACGAGCAGTACTTC.

The rearrangement uses TRBV9 and TRBJ1-2; possible D gene TRBD1, 5 bases. With 3 bases removed from V and 6 bases from J, the gap between germline ends came to 15 bases. Germline CDR1 is SGDLS and CDR2 is YYNGEE. The CDR3 has 14 residues. Here the CDR3 reads CASSARGGADGYTF. The CDR3 DNA is TGTGCCAGCAGCGCCCGGGGAGGGGCGGATGGCTACACCTTC. Complete variable domain (other parts from reference TRBV9 and TRBJ1-2): DSGVTQTPKHLITATGQRVTLRCSPRSGDLSVYWYQQSLDQGLQFLIQYYNGEERAKGNILERFSAQQFPDLHSELNLSSLELGDSALYFCASSARGGADGYTFGSGTRLTVV.

The chain employs TRBV7-6 and TRBJ2-3; perhaps TRBD1 as D (6 bases). The CDR3 totals 16 residues. Trimming took off 5 bases at V and 0 bases at J, with 15 bases between the two ends. Germline-derived CDR1 and CDR2 are SGHVS and FNYEAQ. In nucleotides, the CDR3 is TGTGCCAGCAGCCAGGGGACCGACCCTAGCACAGATACGCAGTATTTT. Amino acids: CASSQGTDPSTDTQYF.

This clone has more than one count but fewer than ten. The rearrangement joins TRBV5-1 to TRBJ1-1, with D possibly matching TRBD1 (5 bases). Trimming left V 0 bases short and J 0 bases short, with 12 bases between. CDR1 and CDR2 (germline): SGHRS, YFSETQ. This CDR3 contains 16 residues. CDR3 in amino acids: CASSLEGLAMNTEAFF. CDR3 nucleotide sequence: TGCGCCAGCAGCTTGGAGGGACTGGCCATGAACACTGAAGCTTTCTTT. Full variable domain (outside the CDR3, taken from reference TRBV5-1 and TRBJ1-1): KAGVTQTPRYLIKTRGQQVTLSCSPISGHRSVSWYQQTPGQGLQFLFEYFSETQRNKGNFPGRFSGRQFSNSRSEMNVSTLELGDSALYLCASSLEGLAMNTEAFFGQGTRLTVV.

This clone was seen only once. V is TRBV24-1 and J is TRBJ2-5; 14 nucleotides align to TRBD2. CDR1 and CDR2 from the germline V gene are KGHDR and SFDVKD. The V and J ends lost 5 bases and 5 bases, in that order; junction bases with no gene match: 6. The CDR3 contains 16 residues. CDR3 DNA: TGTGCCACCAGTGCCGGACTAGCGGGAGGCGAGGAGACCCAGTACTTC. The encoded protein is CATSAGLAGGEETQYF.

This sequence joins TRBV6-2 or TRBV6-3 and TRBJ2-5, with TRBD1 as a possible D gene (6 bases). CDR1 is MNHEY and CDR2 is SVGEGT in the germline V gene. The germline V and J ends were trimmed by 4 bases and 5 bases, with 20 bases remaining between them. The CDR3 loop spans 16 amino acids. The chain's CDR3 is CASSFTDGTPRETQYF. The CDR3 DNA follows: TGTGCCAGCAGTTTCACGGACGGGACACCCCGGGAGACCCAGTACTTC.

The rearrangement joins TRBV9 to TRBJ2-7, with TRBD1 identical over 7 bases. The CDR3 covers 15 residues. Trimming at V came to 4 bases and at J to 4 bases, leaving 11 bases not matched to a gene. CDR1 is SGDLS and CDR2 is YYNGEE in the germline V gene. The CDR3 loop reads CASSPRDEGAYEQYF. Written as DNA, the CDR3 is TGTGCCAGCAGCCCCCGGGACGAGGGGGCGTACGAGCAGTACTTC. Complete variable domain (other parts from reference TRBV9 and TRBJ2-7): DSGVTQTPKHLITATGQRVTLRCSPRSGDLSVYWYQQSLDQGLQFLIQYYNGEERAKGNILERFSAQQFPDLHSELNLSSLELGDSALYFCASSPRDEGAYEQYFGPGTRLTVT.

J is TRBJ1-1 and V is TRBV11-2, with a tentative D call TRBD1 (5 bases). Trimming stripped 5 bases from V and 1 base from J, with 14 bases between. There are 15 residues in the CDR3. CDR1 and CDR2 from the germline V gene are SGHAT and FQNNGV. The CDR3 reads CASSLRDGGNTEAFF. CDR3 DNA sequence: TGTGCCAGCAGCCTCCGGGACGGGGGGAACACTGAAGCTTTCTTT.

The genes are TRBV19 and TRBJ1-6; TRBD1 aligns across 8 bases. The germline gives CDR1 LNHDA, CDR2 SQIVND (reference sequence). The CDR3 runs 14 residues. V lost 8 bases, J lost 7 bases, and 7 bases stayed unmatched. CDR3 region: CASGQGTGNSPLHF. The CDR3 nucleotides are TGTGCCAGTGGTCAAGGGACAGGAAATTCACCCCTCCACTTT.

The chain carries TRBV29-1 and TRBJ2-5, with 7 bases fitting TRBD2. The germline V gene encodes CDR1 SQVTM and CDR2 ANQGSEA. The V segment lost 4 bases and the J segment 2 bases; nucleotides outside the gene matches: 4. The CDR3 loop spans 13 amino acids. CDR3 residues: CSVAGGRQETQYF. In DNA form, the CDR3 reads TGCAGCGTTGCGGGGGGAAGACAAGAGACCCAGTACTTC. The entire variable domain, with the rest obtained from reference TRBV29-1 and TRBJ2-5, is as follows: SAVISQKPSRDICQRGTSLTIQCQVDSQVTMMFWYRQQPGQSLTLIATANQGSEATYESGFVIDKFPISRPNLTFSTLTVSNMSPEDSSIYLCSVAGGRQETQYFGPGTRLLVL.

The V and J genes are TRBV2 and TRBJ2-2, with 9 bases lining up with TRBD1. Germline CDR1 and CDR2: SNHLY and FYNNEI. The CDR3 has 15 amino acids. V trimming: 6 bases; J trimming: 4 bases; junction bases outside the gene matches: 6. This chain's CDR3 is CASSGQGQGTGELFF. The DNA of the CDR3 is TGTGCCAGCAGCGGACAGGGGCAGGGCACCGGGGAGCTGTTTTTT.

The chain couples TRBV23-1 to TRBJ1-6; weak D call: TRBD1 (5 bases). TRBV23-1 is sorted into the ORF group, with uncertain function. This CDR3 region has 15 residues. Deletions cut 2 bases from V and 10 bases from J, with 15 bases between. As DNA, the CDR3 is TGCGCCAGCAGTCAAACGTCTGCAGGGAGGTCACCCCTCCACTTT. It translates to CASSQTSAGRSPLHF.

Points on this clone: This CDR3 is also generated by other DNA sequences in the sample. J is TRBJ1-1 and V is TRBV2, with D possibly being TRBD1 (5 bases). Trimming removed 8 bases at V and 4 bases at J, with 11 bases between. The CDR3 is made up of 12 amino acids. Looked up from germline, CDR1 is SNHLY and CDR2 is FYNNEI. CDR3 residues: CASRGEGTEAFF. DNA for the CDR3: TGTGCCAGCCGGGGGGAGGGCACTGAAGCTTTCTTT. Based on the CDR3 plus reference TRBV2 and TRBJ1-1, the full variable domain is EPEVTQTPSHQVTQMGQEVILRCVPISNHLYFYWYRQILGQKVEFLVSFYNNEISEKSEIFDDQFSVERPDGSNFTLKIRSTKLEDSAMYFCASRGEGTEAFFGQGTRLTVV.

The chain joins TRBV10-1 to TRBJ2-5; 7 bases are a match to TRBD2. The CDR3 length is 15 residues. V gave up 6 bases and J gave up 1 base; unmatched junction bases: 8. CDR1 WNHNN and CDR2 SYGVQD come from the germline V gene (reference sequence). The CDR3 region has the DNA TGCGCCAGCAGCGACACCCGCGGGGGCCAAGAGACCCAGTACTTC. Encoded protein: CASSDTRGGQETQYF.

This rearrangement joins TRBV7-2 to TRBJ2-5; 15 bases align to TRBD2. Losses at the gene ends were 5 bases for V and 3 bases for J; bases not matched to a gene: 4. CDR3 length: 16 amino acids. The V gene's germline CDR1 is SGHTA and CDR2 FQGNSA. CDR3 amino acids: CASSMGLAGGEETQYF. CDR3 nucleotides: TGTGCCAGCAGCATGGGACTAGCGGGAGGAGAAGAGACCCAGTACTTC. Full variable domain (outside the CDR3, taken from reference TRBV7-2 and TRBJ2-5): GAGVSQSPSNKVTEKGKDVELRCDPISGHTALYWYRQSLGQGLEFLIYFQGNSAPDKSGLPSDRFSAERTGGSVSTLTIQRTQQEDSAVYLCASSMGLAGGEETQYFGPGTRLLVL.

This clone is labeled as medium-sized (0.01 to 0.1%). The chain couples TRBV30 to TRBJ2-3; 8 bases are shared with TRBD2. With V trimmed by 0 bases and J by 4 bases, 6 bases remained unmatched. Germline V CDR1 and CDR2: GTSNPN, SVGIG (reference sequence). CDR3 length: 15 amino acids. CDR3 loop: CAWSVSAGVPDTQYF. CDR3 DNA: TGTGCCTGGAGTGTTTCAGCGGGAGTCCCAGATACGCAGTATTTT. Drawing the rest from reference TRBV30 and TRBJ2-3, the complete variable domain is SQTIHQWPATLVQPVGSPLSLECTVEGTSNPNLYWYRQAAGRGLQLLFYSVGIGQISSEVPQNLSASRPQDRQFILSSKKLLLSDSGFYLCAWSVSAGVPDTQYFGPGTRLTVL.

V gene TRBV2 combines with J gene TRBJ2-3, with a possible D match to TRBD2 (5 bases). In germline, CDR1 is SNHLY, CDR2 FYNNEI. This CDR3 is 13 amino acids long. Trimming took 8 bases from V and 8 from J, leaving 17 bases between them. The CDR3 protein is CASGLALVGTQYF. CDR3 DNA: TGTGCCAGCGGGCTAGCCCTAGTGGGTACGCAGTATTTT. Full variable domain (rest looked up from reference TRBV2 and TRBJ2-3): EPEVTQTPSHQVTQMGQEVILRCVPISNHLYFYWYRQILGQKVEFLVSFYNNEISEKSEIFDDQFSVERPDGSNFTLKIRSTKLEDSAMYFCASGLALVGTQYFGPGTRLTVL.

The chain joins TRBV10-2 to TRBJ2-7, with TRBD1 identical over 11 bases. After removal of 2 bases from V and 3 bases from J, the junction contained 3 bases not matched to a gene. The CDR3 runs 15 residues. CDR1 WSHSY and CDR2 SAAADI come from the germline V gene. The DNA of the CDR3 is TGCGCCAGCAGTGAGGCGGGACAGGGGGGCTACGAGCAGTACTTC. Protein sequence: CASSEAGQGGYEQYF.

This chain joins TRBV20-1 and TRBJ1-5, with TRBD1 identical over 7 bases. CDR1 and CDR2 from the germline V gene are DFQATT and SNEGSKA (reference sequence). Trimming removed 3 bases from V and 2 bases from J; junction bases left unmatched: 1. The CDR3 runs 13 residues. CDR3 nucleotides: TGCAGTGCTAGTGGGACAGGCAATCAGCCCCAGCATTTT. It specifies CSASGTGNQPQHF.

J is TRBJ1-6 and V is TRBV5-8; D is unclear. Germline CDR1 and CDR2: SGHTS and YDEGEE. CDR3 size: 14 residues. The ends were cut back, 2 bases at V and 7 bases at J, with 10 bases in the middle. CDR3 region: CASSFWGGNSPLHF. CDR3 DNA: TGTGCCAGCAGCTTTTGGGGAGGGAATTCACCCCTCCACTTT.

This clone has just a few counts. The chain uses TRBV28 and TRBJ1-2; D is ambiguous. V shed 3 bases and J shed 7 bases, with 6 bases lying between them. Germline V gene data show CDR1 as MDHEN and CDR2 as SYDVKM. This CDR3 is built from 11 residues. CDR3 nucleotides: TGTGCCAGCAGTTTCGAAGCTGGCTACACCTTC. It translates to CASSFEAGYTF.

The chain recombines TRBV18 with TRBJ2-4; 9 bases are a match to TRBD1. CDR3 length: 14 amino acids. Germline lookup yields CDR1 KGHSH and CDR2 LQKENI. J was trimmed by 8 bases and V by 3 bases; bases with no gene match: 5. The CDR3, as DNA: TGTGCCAGCTCACCCACAGGGGGCCGAGACATTCAGTACTTC. This sequence encodes CASSPTGGRDIQYF. Based on the CDR3 plus reference TRBV18 and TRBJ2-4, the full variable domain is NAGVMQNPRHLVRRRGQEARLRCSPMKGHSHVYWYRQLPEEGLKFMVYLQKENIIDESGMPKERFSAEFPKEGPSILRIQQVVRGDSAAYFCASSPTGGRDIQYFGAGTRLSVL.

The chain joins TRBV3-1 (or the pseudogene TRBV3-2) to TRBJ2-2; 10 nucleotides align to TRBD2. CDR1 and CDR2 from the germline V gene are LGHDT and YNNKEL (reference sequence). CDR3 length: 16 residues. The ends lost 4 bases at V and 4 bases at J; junction bases unmatched: 6. CDR3 sequence: CASSPRAGGLTGELFF. CDR3 in DNA: TGTGCCAGCAGCCCTCGAGCGGGGGGGCTCACCGGGGAGCTGTTTTTT.

The CDR3 sequence is CASSDWTAGGEKLFF. The CDR3 region has the DNA TGTGCCAGCAGCGATTGGACGGCCGGGGGGGAAAAACTGTTTTTT. This rearrangement joins TRBV5-6 to TRBJ1-4; maybe TRBD1 (5 bases). The CDR3 sequence is 15 residues long. Germline V gives CDR1 SGHDT, CDR2 YYEEEE. The V gene lost 4 bases and the J gene lost 8 bases, with 18 bases spanning the gap.

V gene TRBV7-8 combines with J gene TRBJ2-5; 7 nucleotides match TRBD1. V shed 5 bases, J shed 0 bases, and the junction held 12 bases outside the gene matches. CDR1 is SGHVS and CDR2 is FQNEAQ in the germline V gene. The CDR3 totals 17 residues. The CDR3 nucleotides read TGTGCCAGCAGCCCGCCCGAGGGCAGGGGGTACCAAGAGACCCAGTACTTC. It specifies CASSPPEGRGYQETQYF.

The CDR3, as DNA: TGTGCCAGCAGCTTACAGGGTGTGTTCTCTTGGGACACTGAAGCTTTCTTT. Its protein product is CASSLQGVFSWDTEAFF. The chain joins TRBV5-6 to TRBJ1-1, with D tentatively TRBD1 (6 bases). V was trimmed by 2 bases and J by 3 bases, leaving 20 bases between them. Looked up from germline, CDR1 is SGHDT and CDR2 is YYEEEE. The CDR3 totals 17 residues.

CDR3 loop: CASSQGSGDHNEQFF. DNA for the CDR3: TGTGCCAGCAGCCAAGGATCAGGGGACCACAATGAGCAGTTCTTC. The genes are TRBV4-2 and TRBJ2-1; TRBD1 might be the D (6 bases). The length of the CDR3 is 15 residues. V dropped 1 base and J dropped 5 bases, with 12 bases sitting between them. CDR1 LGHNA and CDR2 YNFKEQ come from the germline V gene.